This T cell receptor beta chain is drawn from a study of blood T cell repertoires in COVID-19. Sequencing used immunoSEQ multiplex PCR; TCRdb keeps in-frame clones, though not all of them. The table shows 140,000 or so clones, with 65% to 90% occurring only once. Germline assignment: CDR1 KGHSH and CDR2 LQKENI. Trimming cost V 2 bases and J 6 bases, with 14 bases left between them. The CDR3 sequence is 15 residues long. The chain is built from TRBV18 and TRBJ2-4; perhaps TRBD1 as D (5 bases). This sequence originates from a man in his sixties with active or convalescent COVID-19. Sequencing input: peripheral blood. The CDR3 sequence: CASSPGGRTSNIQYF. In nucleotides, the CDR3 is TGTGCCAGCTCACCAGGCGGAAGGACATCAAACATTCAGTACTTC.